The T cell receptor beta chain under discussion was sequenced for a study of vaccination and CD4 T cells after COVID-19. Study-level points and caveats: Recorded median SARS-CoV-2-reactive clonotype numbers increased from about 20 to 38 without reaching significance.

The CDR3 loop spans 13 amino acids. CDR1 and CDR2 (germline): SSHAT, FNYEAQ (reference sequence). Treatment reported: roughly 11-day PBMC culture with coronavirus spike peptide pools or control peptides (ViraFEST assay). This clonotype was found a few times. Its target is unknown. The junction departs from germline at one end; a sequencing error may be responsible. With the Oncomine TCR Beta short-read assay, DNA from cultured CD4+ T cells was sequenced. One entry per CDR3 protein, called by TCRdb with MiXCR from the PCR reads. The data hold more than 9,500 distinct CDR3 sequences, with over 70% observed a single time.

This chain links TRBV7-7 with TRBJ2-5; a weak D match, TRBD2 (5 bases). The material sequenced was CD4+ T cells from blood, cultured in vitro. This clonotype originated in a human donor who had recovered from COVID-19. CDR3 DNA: TGTGCTAGCAGCCTAGGTCCGGGGGAGACCCAGTACTTC. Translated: CASSLGPGETQYF.